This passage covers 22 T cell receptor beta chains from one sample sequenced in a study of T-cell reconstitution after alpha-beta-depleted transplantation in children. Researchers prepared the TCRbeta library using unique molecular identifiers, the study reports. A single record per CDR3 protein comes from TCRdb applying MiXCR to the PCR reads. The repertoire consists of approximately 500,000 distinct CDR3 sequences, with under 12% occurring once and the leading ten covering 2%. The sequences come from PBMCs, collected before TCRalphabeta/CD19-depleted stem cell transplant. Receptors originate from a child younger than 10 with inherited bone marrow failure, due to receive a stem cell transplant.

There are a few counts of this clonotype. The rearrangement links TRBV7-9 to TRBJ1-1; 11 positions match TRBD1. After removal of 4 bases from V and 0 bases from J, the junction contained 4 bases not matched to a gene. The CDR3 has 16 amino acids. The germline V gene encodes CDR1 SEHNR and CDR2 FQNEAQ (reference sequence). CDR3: CASSSRDRGLNTEAFF. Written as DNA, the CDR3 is TGTGCCAGCAGCTCAAGGGACAGGGGGTTGAACACTGAAGCTTTCTTT.

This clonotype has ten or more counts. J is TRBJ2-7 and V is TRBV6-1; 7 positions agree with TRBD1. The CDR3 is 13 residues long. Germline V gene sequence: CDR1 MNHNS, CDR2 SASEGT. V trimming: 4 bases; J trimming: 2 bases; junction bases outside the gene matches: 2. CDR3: CASSGDRAYEQYF. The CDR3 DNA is TGTGCCAGCAGTGGGGACAGAGCCTACGAGCAGTACTTC.

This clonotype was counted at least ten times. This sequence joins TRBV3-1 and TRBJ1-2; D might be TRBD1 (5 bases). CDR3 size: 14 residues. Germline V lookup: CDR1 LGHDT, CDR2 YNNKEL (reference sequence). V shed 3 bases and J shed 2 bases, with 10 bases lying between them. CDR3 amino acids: CASSHWGENYGYTF. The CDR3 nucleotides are TGTGCCAGCAGCCATTGGGGGGAAAACTATGGCTACACCTTC.

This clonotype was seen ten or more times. CDR3 sequence (DNA): TGCGCCAGCAGCCAAGAGCAAGACCCAGGAGGTTTCTATGGCTACACCTTC. It encodes CASSQEQDPGGFYGYTF. The chain combines TRBV4-3 with TRBJ1-2; unclear D gene. V lost 0 bases and J lost 4, with 18 bases in between. The length of the CDR3 is 17 residues. Germline V gives CDR1 LGHNA, CDR2 YSLEER.

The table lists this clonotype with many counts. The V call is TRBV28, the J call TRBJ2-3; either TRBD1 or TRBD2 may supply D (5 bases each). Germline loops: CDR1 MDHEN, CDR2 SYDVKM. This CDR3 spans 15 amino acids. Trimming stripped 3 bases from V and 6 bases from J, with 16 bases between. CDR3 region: CASSFRDPTGDTQYF. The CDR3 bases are TGTGCCAGCAGTTTCCGGGACCCGACGGGGGATACGCAGTATTTT. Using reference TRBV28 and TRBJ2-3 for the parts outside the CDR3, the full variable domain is DVKVTQSSRYLVKRTGEKVFLECVQDMDHENMFWYRQDPGLGLRLIYFSYDVKMKEKGDIPEGYSVSREKKERFSLILESASTNQTSMYLCASSFRDPTGDTQYFGPGTRLTVL.

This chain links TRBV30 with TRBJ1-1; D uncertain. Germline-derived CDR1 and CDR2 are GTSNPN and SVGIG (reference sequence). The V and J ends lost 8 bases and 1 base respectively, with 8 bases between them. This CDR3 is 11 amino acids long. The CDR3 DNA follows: TGTGCCGGAGGAGAGAACACTGAAGCTTTCTTT. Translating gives CAGGENTEAFF.

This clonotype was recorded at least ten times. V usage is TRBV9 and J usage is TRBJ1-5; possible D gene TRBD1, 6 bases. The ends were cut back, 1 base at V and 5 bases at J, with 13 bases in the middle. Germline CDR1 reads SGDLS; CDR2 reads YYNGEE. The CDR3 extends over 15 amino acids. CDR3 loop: CASSVIRQDHQPQHF. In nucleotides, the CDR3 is TGTGCCAGCAGCGTAATTCGACAGGATCATCAGCCCCAGCATTTT. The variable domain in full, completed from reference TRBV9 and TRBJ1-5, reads DSGVTQTPKHLITATGQRVTLRCSPRSGDLSVYWYQQSLDQGLQFLIQYYNGEERAKGNILERFSAQQFPDLHSELNLSSLELGDSALYFCASSVIRQDHQPQHFGDGTRLSIL.

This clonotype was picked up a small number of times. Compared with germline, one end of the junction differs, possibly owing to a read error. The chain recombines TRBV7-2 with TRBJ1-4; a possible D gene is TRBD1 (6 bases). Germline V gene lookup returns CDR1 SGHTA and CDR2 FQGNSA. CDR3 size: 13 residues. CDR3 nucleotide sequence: TGTGCCAGCAGCCCCGAACTTCAGGGGCCCCCGAACTTT. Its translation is CASSPELQGPPNF.

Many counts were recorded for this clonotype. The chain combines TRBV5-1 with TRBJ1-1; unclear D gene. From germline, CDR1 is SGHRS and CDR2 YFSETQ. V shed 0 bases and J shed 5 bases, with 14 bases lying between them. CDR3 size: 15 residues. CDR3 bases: TGCGCCAGCAGCTTGGTTCCAGAAGGAGGAACTGAAGCTTTCTTT. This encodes CASSLVPEGGTEAFF.

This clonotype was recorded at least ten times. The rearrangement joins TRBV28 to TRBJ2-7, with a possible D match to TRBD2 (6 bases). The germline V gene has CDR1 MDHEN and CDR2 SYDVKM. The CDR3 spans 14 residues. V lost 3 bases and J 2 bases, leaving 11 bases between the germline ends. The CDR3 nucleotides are TGTGCCAGCAGTTTCGGGACTTTCCCCTACGAGCAGTACTTC. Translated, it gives CASSFGTFPYEQYF.

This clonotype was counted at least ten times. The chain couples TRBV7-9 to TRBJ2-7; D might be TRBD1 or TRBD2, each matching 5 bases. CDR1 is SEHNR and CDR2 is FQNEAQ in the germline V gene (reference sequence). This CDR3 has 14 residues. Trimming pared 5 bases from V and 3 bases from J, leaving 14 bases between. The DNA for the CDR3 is TGTGCCAGCAGCCGAACCGGGACCCTCTACGAGCAGTACTTC. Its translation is CASSRTGTLYEQYF.

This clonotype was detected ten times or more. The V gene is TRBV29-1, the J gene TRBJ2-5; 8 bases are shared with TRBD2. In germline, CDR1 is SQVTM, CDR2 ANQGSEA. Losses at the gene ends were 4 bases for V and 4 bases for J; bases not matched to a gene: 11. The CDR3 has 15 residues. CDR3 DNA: TGCAGCGTTGGGGGGTGGCGGGAGGCTGGAGAGACCCAGTACTTC. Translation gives CSVGGWREAGETQYF.

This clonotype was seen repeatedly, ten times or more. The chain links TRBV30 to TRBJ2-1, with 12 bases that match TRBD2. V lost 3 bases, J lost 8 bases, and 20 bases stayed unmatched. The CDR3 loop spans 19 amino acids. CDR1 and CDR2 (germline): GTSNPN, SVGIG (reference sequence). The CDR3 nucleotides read TGTGCCTGGAGGGCTAGCGGGAGGGCCACAAGGGCAGAGGTCTATGAGCAGTTCTTC. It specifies CAWRASGRATRAEVYEQFF.

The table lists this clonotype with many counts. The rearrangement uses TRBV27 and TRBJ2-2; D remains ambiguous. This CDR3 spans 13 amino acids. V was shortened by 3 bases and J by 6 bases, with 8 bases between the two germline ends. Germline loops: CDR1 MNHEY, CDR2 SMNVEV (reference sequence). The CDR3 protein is CASSFDVPGELFF. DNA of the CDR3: TGTGCCAGCAGTTTTGATGTACCCGGGGAGCTGTTTTTT.

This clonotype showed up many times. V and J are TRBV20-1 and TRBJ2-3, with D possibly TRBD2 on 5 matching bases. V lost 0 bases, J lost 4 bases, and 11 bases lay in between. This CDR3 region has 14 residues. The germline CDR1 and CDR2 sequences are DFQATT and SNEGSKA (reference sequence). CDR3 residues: CSAREVAYADTQYF. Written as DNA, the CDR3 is TGCAGTGCTAGAGAGGTAGCGTATGCAGATACGCAGTATTTT.

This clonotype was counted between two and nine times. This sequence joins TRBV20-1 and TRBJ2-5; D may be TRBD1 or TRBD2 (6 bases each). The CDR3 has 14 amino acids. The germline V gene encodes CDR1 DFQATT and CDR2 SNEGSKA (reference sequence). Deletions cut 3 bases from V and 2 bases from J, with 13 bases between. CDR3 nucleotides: TGCAGTGCTAGGGGTGGGGGGCATCAAGAGACCCAGTACTTC. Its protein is CSARGGGHQETQYF.

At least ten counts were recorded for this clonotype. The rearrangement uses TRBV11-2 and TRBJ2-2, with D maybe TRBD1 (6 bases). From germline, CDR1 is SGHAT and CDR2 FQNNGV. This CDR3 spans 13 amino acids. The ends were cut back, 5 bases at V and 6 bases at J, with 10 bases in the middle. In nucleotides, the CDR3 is TGTGCCAGCAGCCACAGGGTGTCCGGGGAGCTGTTTTTT. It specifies CASSHRVSGELFF.

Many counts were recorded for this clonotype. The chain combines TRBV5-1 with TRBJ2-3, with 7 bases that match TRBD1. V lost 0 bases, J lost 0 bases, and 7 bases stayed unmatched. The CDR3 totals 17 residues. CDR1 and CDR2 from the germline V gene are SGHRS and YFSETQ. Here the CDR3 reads CASSLGPRQGSTDTQYF. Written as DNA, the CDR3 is TGCGCCAGCAGCTTGGGACCCAGACAGGGTAGCACAGATACGCAGTATTTT.

The CDR3 bases are TGTGCCAGTAGTATCGGGCTCTATGAGCAGTTCTTC. Translated, it gives CASSIGLYEQFF. This chain uses TRBV19 with TRBJ2-1; no clear D gene. Per the germline V gene, CDR1 is LNHDA and CDR2 is SQIVND (reference sequence). V lost 3 bases, J lost 8 bases, and 8 bases lay in between. The CDR3 runs to 12 residues.

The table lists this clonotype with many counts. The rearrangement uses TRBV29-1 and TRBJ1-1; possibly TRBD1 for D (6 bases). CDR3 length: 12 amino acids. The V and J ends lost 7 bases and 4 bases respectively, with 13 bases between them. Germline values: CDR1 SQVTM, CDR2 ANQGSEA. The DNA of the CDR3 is TGCAGCGCCGGGACATGGGGCACTGAAGCTTTCTTT. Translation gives CSAGTWGTEAFF.

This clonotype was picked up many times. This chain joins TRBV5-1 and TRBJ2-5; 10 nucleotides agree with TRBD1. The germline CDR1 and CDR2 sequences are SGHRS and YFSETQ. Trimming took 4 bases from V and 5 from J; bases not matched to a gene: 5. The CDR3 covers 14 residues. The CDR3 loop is CASSTGTGAETQYF. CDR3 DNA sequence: TGCGCCAGCAGCACCGGGACAGGGGCGGAGACCCAGTACTTC.

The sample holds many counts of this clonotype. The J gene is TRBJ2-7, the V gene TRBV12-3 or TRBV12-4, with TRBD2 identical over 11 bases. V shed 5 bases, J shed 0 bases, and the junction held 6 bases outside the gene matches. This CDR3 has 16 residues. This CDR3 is CASSPQGLAVSYEQYF. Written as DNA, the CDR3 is TGTGCCAGCAGTCCCCAGGGACTAGCGGTCTCCTACGAGCAGTACTTC.